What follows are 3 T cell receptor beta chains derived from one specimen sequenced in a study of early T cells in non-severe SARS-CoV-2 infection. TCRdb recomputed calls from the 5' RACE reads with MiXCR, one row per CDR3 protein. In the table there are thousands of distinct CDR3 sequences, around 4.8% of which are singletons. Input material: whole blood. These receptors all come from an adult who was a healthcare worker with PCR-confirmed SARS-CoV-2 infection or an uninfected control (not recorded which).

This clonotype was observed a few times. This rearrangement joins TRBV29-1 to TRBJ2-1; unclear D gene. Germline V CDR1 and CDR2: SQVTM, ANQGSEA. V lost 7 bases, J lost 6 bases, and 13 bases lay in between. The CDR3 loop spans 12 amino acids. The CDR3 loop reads CSALYSVNEQFF. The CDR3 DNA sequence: TGCAGCGCCCTTTACTCGGTCAATGAGCAGTTCTTC.

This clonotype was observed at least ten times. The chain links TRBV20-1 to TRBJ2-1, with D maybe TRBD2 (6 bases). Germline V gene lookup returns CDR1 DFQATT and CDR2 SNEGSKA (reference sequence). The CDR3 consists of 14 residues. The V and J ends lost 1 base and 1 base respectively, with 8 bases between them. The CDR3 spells CSARGRGSYNEQFF. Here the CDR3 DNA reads TGCAGTGCTAGAGGGCGGGGTTCCTACAATGAGCAGTTCTTC.

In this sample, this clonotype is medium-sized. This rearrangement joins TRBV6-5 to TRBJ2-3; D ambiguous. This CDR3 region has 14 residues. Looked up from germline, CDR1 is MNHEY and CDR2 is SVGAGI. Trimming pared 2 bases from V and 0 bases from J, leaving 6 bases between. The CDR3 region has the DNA TGTGCCAGCAGTTACGACACCAGCACAGATACGCAGTATTTT. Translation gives CASSYDTSTDTQYF.